One and the same sample provided the 16 T cell receptor beta chains below, sequenced in a study of response to subunit inactivated influenza vaccine. TCRdb re-derived calls from the RT-PCR reads in MiXCR, one entry per CDR3 protein. The sample holds hundreds of thousands of distinct CDR3 sequences; 12% to 15% are singletons and the top ten take 7.5% to 8%. The input for sequencing was PBMCs from blood, taken 14 days before vaccination. These receptors originate from a man aged 50-60 years who received an inactivated influenza vaccine.

This clonotype was counted ten times or more. The J gene is TRBJ1-5, the V gene TRBV12-3 or TRBV12-4; no clear D gene. CDR3 size: 12 residues. V was trimmed by 4 bases and J by 9 bases, leaving 10 bases between them. CDR3 in amino acids: CASSYGNGPQHF. In DNA form, the CDR3 reads TGTGCCAGCAGTTATGGTAACGGGCCCCAGCATTTT.

The table lists this clonotype with a few counts. The V call is TRBV12-3 or TRBV12-4, the J call TRBJ1-6; D is ambiguous. CDR3 size: 14 residues. Trimming cost V 3 bases and J 7 bases, with 10 bases left between them. CDR3 region: CASSFESSNSPLHF. CDR3 coding DNA: TGTGCCAGCAGTTTCGAGTCCTCGAATTCACCCCTCCACTTT.

In its sample, this clonotype was seen many times. The CDR3 nucleotides read TGTGCCAGCAGCTTAAGCGGGGAGGCCTCCTACAATGAGCAGTTCTTC. Protein sequence: CASSLSGEASYNEQFF. The chain employs TRBV5-5 and TRBJ2-1; TRBD2 matches at 7 bases. The CDR3 is 16 residues long. V lost 2 bases to trimming and J lost 0 bases; unmatched junction nucleotides: 5. The germline gives CDR1 SGHKS, CDR2 YYEKEE (reference sequence). Complete variable domain (other parts from reference TRBV5-5 and TRBJ2-1): DAGVTQSPTHLIKTRGQQVTLRCSPISGHKSVSWYQQVLGQGPQFIFQYYEKEERGRGNFPDRFSARQFPNYSSELNVNALLLGDSALYLCASSLSGEASYNEQFFGPGTRLTVL.

This clonotype was detected only a few times. This chain joins TRBV5-1 and TRBJ2-5; D gene unclear. The CDR3 is 13 residues long. The germline V gene has CDR1 SGHRS and CDR2 YFSETQ. V was cut by 5 bases and J by 0 bases, with 8 bases left in between. The CDR3 bases are TGCGCCAGCAGGAGGCCATACCAAGAGACCCAGTACTTC. Its translation is CASRRPYQETQYF. Based on the CDR3 plus reference TRBV5-1 and TRBJ2-5, the full variable domain is KAGVTQTPRYLIKTRGQQVTLSCSPISGHRSVSWYQQTPGQGLQFLFEYFSETQRNKGNFPGRFSGRQFSNSRSEMNVSTLELGDSALYLCASRRPYQETQYFGPGTRLLVL.

The chain uses TRBV5-1 and TRBJ2-3; TRBD2 aligns across 8 bases. In germline, CDR1 is SGHRS, CDR2 YFSETQ. V lost 0 bases and J lost 0; bases outside the gene matches: 9. The CDR3 is 18 residues long. The CDR3: CASSLARSSGSSTDTQYF. The DNA for the CDR3 is TGCGCCAGCAGCTTGGCGCGGTCTAGCGGGTCTAGCACAGATACGCAGTATTTT.

This clonotype was observed a handful of times. The chain has TRBV25-1 and TRBJ2-5, with D uncertain. Looked up from germline, CDR1 is MGHDK and CDR2 is SYGVNS. CDR3 size: 13 residues. The V and J ends lost 1 base and 0 bases respectively, with 3 bases between them. CDR3 in DNA: TGTGCCAGCAGTGAATTGAACCAAGAGACCCAGTACTTC. Translating it yields CASSELNQETQYF.

This clonotype was seen a handful of times. The chain joins TRBV11-1 to TRBJ2-5; D perhaps matches TRBD1 (5 bases). The germline V and J ends were trimmed by 5 bases and 5 bases, with 15 bases remaining between them. CDR3 size: 14 residues. Germline CDR1 and CDR2: SGHAT and FQDESV (reference sequence). CDR3 amino acids: CASSLDFSGETQYF. CDR3 DNA sequence: TGTGCCAGCAGCCTCGATTTTTCAGGGGAGACCCAGTACTTC.

The chain links TRBV6-2 or TRBV6-3 to TRBJ2-7; D is unresolved. This CDR3 has 14 amino acids. Trimming took off 7 bases at V and 6 bases at J, with 19 bases between the two ends. Germline V gives CDR1 MNHEY, CDR2 SVGEGT. CDR3 sequence (DNA): TGTGCCAGCACTATATTGGGTTCAGCCCCCGAGCAGTACTTC. Residues: CASTILGSAPEQYF.

V gene TRBV18 combines with J gene TRBJ2-1; D gene ambiguous. The CDR3 sequence is 15 residues long. V lost 3 bases, J lost 1 base, and 10 bases lay in between. From germline, CDR1 is KGHSH and CDR2 LQKENI. The CDR3: CASSPSQVSYNEQFF. Here the CDR3 DNA reads TGTGCCAGCTCACCTAGTCAGGTATCCTACAATGAGCAGTTCTTC.

This clonotype was detected ten times or more. The chain carries TRBV9 and TRBJ2-7; D perhaps matches TRBD1 (5 bases). The CDR3 spans 14 residues. The V end was cut by 4 bases, the J end by 0 bases, with 11 bases between. Germline CDR1 is SGDLS and CDR2 is YYNGEE. CDR3 protein: CASSSTGNSYEQYF. The CDR3 DNA reads TGTGCCAGCAGCTCCACAGGTAACTCCTACGAGCAGTACTTC.

This clonotype was seen only a few times. The chain has TRBV20-1 and TRBJ1-5; D is possibly TRBD1 (6 bases). The germline gives CDR1 DFQATT, CDR2 SNEGSKA (reference sequence). The CDR3 length is 13 residues. The DNA for the CDR3 is TGCAGCGGAAGGGGGTACGGCAATCAGCCCCAGCATTTT. Protein: CSGRGYGNQPQHF.

This rearrangement joins TRBV28 to TRBJ1-2; tentative D call: TRBD1 (5 bases). This CDR3 has 13 residues. V was clipped by 10 bases and J by 5 bases, with 17 bases between them. Germline V gene sequence: CDR1 MDHEN, CDR2 SYDVKM. CDR3 in DNA: TGTGCCACCGCCAGAGGGGCAGATTATGGCTACACCTTC. This codes for CATARGADYGYTF.

A few counts support this clonotype. The rearrangement uses TRBV7-6 and TRBJ2-2, with D possibly being TRBD2 (6 bases). The CDR3 is made up of 14 amino acids. V shed 1 base and J shed 6 bases, with 9 bases lying between them. Per the germline V gene, CDR1 is SGHVS and CDR2 is FNYEAQ. CDR3 in DNA: TGTGCCAGCAGCTTAGACGGGGGTGCCGGGGAGCTGTTTTTT. Protein sequence: CASSLDGGAGELFF. Looking up the rest from reference TRBV7-6 and TRBJ2-2 gives the full variable domain: GAGVSQSPRYKVTKRGQDVALRCDPISGHVSLYWYRQALGQGPEFLTYFNYEAQQDKSGLPNDRFSAERPEGSISTLTIQRTEQRDSAMYRCASSLDGGAGELFFGEGSRLTVL.

This clonotype was detected a few times. The CDR3 reads CAISESGGGYQPQHF. The CDR3 bases are TGTGCCATCAGTGAGTCGGGGGGTGGCTACCAGCCCCAGCATTTT. The chain uses TRBV10-3 and TRBJ1-5, with a weak D call TRBD1 (5 bases). There are 15 residues in the CDR3. Germline V lookup: CDR1 ENHRY, CDR2 SYGVKD. With 0 bases removed from V and 7 bases from J, the gap between germline ends came to 13 bases.

This chain connects TRBV7-2 to TRBJ2-1, with D unresolved. Germline CDR1 and CDR2: SGHTA and FQGNSA. Trimming took 5 bases from V and 4 from J, leaving 15 bases between them. The CDR3 is made up of 15 amino acids. CDR3 loop: CASSPAPGRYNEQFF. The CDR3 nucleotides are TGTGCCAGCAGCCCCGCGCCGGGCCGGTACAATGAGCAGTTCTTC.

This chain connects TRBV5-1 to TRBJ1-1, with 9 bases aligning to TRBD1. V shed 0 bases, J shed 1 base, and the junction held 7 bases outside the gene matches. The V gene's germline CDR1 is SGHRS and CDR2 YFSETQ. This CDR3 has 17 residues. CDR3 amino acids: CASSLDTTGGSNTEAFF. Written as DNA, the CDR3 is TGCGCCAGCAGCTTGGATACAACAGGGGGCTCGAACACTGAAGCTTTCTTT.